This T cell receptor (beta chain) originates from a study of CD8 T cells in ankylosing spondylitis. V was cut by 6 bases and J by 2 bases, with 17 bases left in between. The CDR3 sequence is 16 residues long. CDR1 is SGHRS and CDR2 is YFSETQ in the germline V gene. Researchers built TCR beta libraries using quantitative 5'-RACE with molecular barcodes. TCRdb independently ran MiXCR on the 5' RACE reads; one entry per CDR3 protein. Of 150,000 to 200,000 distinct CDR3 sequences in the sample, 10% to 15% were seen once. Study results and caveats: Significant enrichment of disease-linked clones was reported in matched ankylosing spondylitis synovial fluid.

Many counts were recorded for this clonotype. Antigen specificity is unknown. Sequenced: blood, either unsorted or a sorted T cell fraction (not recorded which). The source is a female donor with ankylosing spondylitis or in good health (not recorded which). The chain recombines TRBV5-1 with TRBJ2-2, with a weak D call TRBD1 (8 bases). The CDR3 nucleotides are TGCGCCAGCAAAGCGGGACAGGCGATCAACACCGGGGAGCTGTTTTTT. Translating it yields CASKAGQAINTGELFF.